Listed below are T cell receptor beta chains from one sample, sequenced in a study of HIV-infected children after antiretroviral therapy interruption. TCRdb called the 3' RACE reads again in MiXCR, with one record for every CDR3 protein. Of under 50,000 distinct CDR3 sequences in the sample, 4.3% were seen once. The sequences come from CD45RA+ CD4+ T cells from PBMCs, pooled from several time points, collected from a donor given antiretroviral therapy, either interrupted or continuous. These receptors originate from a pool of human donors with HIV. CDR3s include the opening cysteine and the closing phenylalanine or tryptophan. The D gene is left open where the match is weak. The size entry is marked missing in some rows and otherwise reads once, few, many or a size class.

j_gene | v_gene | abundance | d_gene | CDR3aa | CDR3nt
TRBJ2-5 | TRBV19 | . | . | CASSIDLGGTQETQYF | TGTGCCAGTAGTATAGATCTTGGGGGGACCCAAGAGACCCAGTACTTC
TRBJ1-1 | TRBV4-1 | many | . | CASSQKLIGAENTEAFF | TGCGCCAGCAGCCAAAAACTGATCGGGGCGGAGAACACTGAAGCTTTCTTT
TRBJ2-3 | TRBV4-1 | many | . | CASSRGTVAGPHDTQYF | TGCGCCAGCAGTCGAGGGACTGTCGCGGGGCCGCACGATACGCAGTATTTT
TRBJ1-5 | TRBV18 | many | . | CASSGTAGQPQHF | TGTGCCAGCTCCGGGACGGCCGGGCAGCCCCAGCATTTT
TRBJ1-2 | TRBV19 | many | . | CASNPLTRGNGYTF | TGTGCCAGTAATCCGCTAACAAGGGGAAACGGCTACACCTTC
TRBJ2-7 | TRBV2 | many | . | CATRKTPSYEQYF | TGTGCCACACGCAAGACTCCTTCCTACGAGCAGTACTTC
TRBJ1-1 | TRBV11-2 | many | . | CASSLDGFPYTEAFF | TGTGCCAGCAGCTTAGATGGTTTCCCCTACACTGAAGCTTTCTTT
TRBJ1-1 | TRBV28 | . | . | CASTDGGLYTEAFF | TGTGCCAGCACCGATGGGGGACTCTACACTGAAGCTTTCTTT
TRBJ1-2 | TRBV14 | many | . | CASSPSNPSYGYTF | TGTGCCAGCAGCCCATCAAATCCCTCCTATGGCTACACCTTC
TRBJ2-3 | TRBV7-9 | many | TRBD2 | CASSWALGAGGITDTQYF | TGTGCCAGCAGCTGGGCCCTTGGAGCGGGGGGGATCACAGATACGCAGTATTTT
TRBJ1-1 | TRBV20-1 | many | TRBD1 | CSVSDRVAEAFF | TGCAGTGTTTCGGACAGGGTTGCTGAAGCTTTCTTT
TRBJ1-6 | TRBV5-1 | many | . | CASSLDRVRDSPLHF | TGCGCCAGCAGCTTGGACAGGGTCCGAGATTCACCCCTCCACTTT
TRBJ1-1 | TRBV3-1 | many | . | CASSHAGNTEAFF | TGTGCCAGCAGCCACGCGGGGAACACTGAAGCTTTCTTT
TRBJ1-3 | TRBV20-1 | few | . | CSAPQLEENTIYF | TGCAGTGCTCCCCAGCTGGAGGAAAACACCATATATTTT
TRBJ2-2 | TRBV7-2 | few | TRBD1 | CASSSRGGASTGELFF | TGTGCCAGCAGCTCGAGAGGGGGCGCGAGCACCGGGGAGCTGTTTTTT
TRBJ2-1 | TRBV7-2 | many | . | CASSLRDGDEQFF | TGTGCCAGCAGCTTACGTGATGGGGATGAGCAGTTCTTC
TRBJ1-3 | TRBV11-2 | many | . | CASSSLQGAGNTIYF | TGTGCCAGCAGCTCTCTCCAGGGAGCTGGAAACACCATATATTTT
TRBJ1-5 | TRBV20-1 | . | . | CSAIRGGSGNQPQHF | TGCAGTGCTATTAGGGGGGGCTCTGGCAATCAGCCCCAGCATTTT
TRBJ1-1 | TRBV7-9 | many | . | CASSLSTEAFF | TGTGCCAGCAGCTTGAGTACTGAAGCTTTCTTT
TRBJ2-5 | TRBV2 | many | . | CASREGLFQETQYF | TGTGCCAGCAGAGAGGGACTGTTCCAAGAGACCCAGTACTTC
TRBJ1-5 | TRBV6-2/TRBV6-3 | few | . | CASSLLGQGEPQHF | TGTGCCAGCAGTTTACTCGGGCAGGGTGAGCCCCAGCATTTT
TRBJ2-7 | TRBV29-1 | few | . | CSVARGGGEQYF | TGCAGCGTTGCTCGGGGTGGGGGCGAGCAGTACTTC
TRBJ2-5 | TRBV2 | . | . | CASTGIRDGQETQYF | TGTGCCAGCACCGGAATTAGGGACGGCCAAGAGACCCAGTACTTC
TRBJ2-2 | TRBV28 | many | . | CASSPTGTGELFF | TGTGCCAGCAGCCCCACAGGGACCGGGGAGCTGTTTTTT
TRBJ2-4 | TRBV28 | . | . | CASSMGKGTLLNIQYF | TGTGCCAGCAGTATGGGGAAAGGAACGCTCCTGAACATTCAGTACTTC
TRBJ1-4 | TRBV20-1 | many | TRBD1 | CSAPTTGAVEKLFF | TGCAGTGCCCCTACCACAGGGGCCGTTGAAAAACTGTTTTTT
TRBJ1-2 | TRBV12-3/TRBV12-4 | . | . | CASRPDRWSLGYTF | TGTGCCAGCAGACCTGACAGGTGGAGTTTGGGCTACACCTTC
TRBJ1-6 | TRBV10-3 | many | TRBD1 | CAITERGTESPLHF | TGTGCCATCACCGAGAGAGGGACAGAGTCACCCCTCCACTTT
TRBJ1-1 | TRBV12-5 | many | . | CASGFPQTEAFF | TGTGCTAGTGGTTTCCCTCAGACTGAAGCTTTCTTT
TRBJ1-2 | TRBV20-1 | many | . | CSASPVYTF | TGCAGTGCTAGTCCAGTCTACACCTTC
TRBJ1-1 | TRBV24-1 | . | . | CATSDARGGNTEAFF | TGTGCCACCAGTGATGCCCGAGGTGGGAACACTGAAGCTTTCTTT
TRBJ2-2 | TRBV5-1 | . | . | CASSLDVNTGELFF | TGCGCCAGCAGCTTGGACGTGAACACCGGGGAGCTGTTTTTT
TRBJ2-5 | TRBV19 | . | . | CASSLVRGAASRGLTETQYF | TGTGCCAGTAGTCTAGTCCGTGGGGCAGCGTCAAGAGGGTTGACTGAGACCCAGTACTTC
TRBJ2-3 | TRBV29-1 | many | TRBD1 | CSVRGQGADTQYF | TGCAGCGTTAGGGGGCAAGGGGCAGATACGCAGTATTTT
TRBJ1-5 | TRBV7-3 | many | TRBD1 | CASSLIWDREDSRSNQPQHF | TGTGCCAGCAGCTTAATTTGGGACAGGGAAGATAGTCGGAGCAATCAGCCCCAGCATTTT
TRBJ1-1 | TRBV14 | many | . | CASSQAPNTEAFF | TGTGCCAGCAGCCAAGCCCCGAACACTGAAGCTTTCTTT
TRBJ2-1 | TRBV4-2 | many | . | CASSPGTPDDEQFF | TGTGCCAGCAGCCCGGGGACCCCAGACGATGAGCAGTTCTTC
TRBJ2-7 | TRBV12-3/TRBV12-4 | many | TRBD1 | CASSWGTGNNEQYF | TGTGCCAGCTCCTGGGGGACAGGGAATAACGAGCAGTACTTC
TRBJ2-7 | TRBV29-1 | many | TRBD1 | CSVKGTGKFPEQYF | TGCAGCGTTAAAGGGACAGGGAAATTTCCCGAGCAGTACTTC
TRBJ2-7 | TRBV5-1 | . | TRBD1 | CASSTGQVNYEQYF | TGCGCCAGCAGCACAGGACAGGTCAACTACGAGCAGTACTTC
TRBJ2-2 | TRBV6-1 | many | TRBD2 | CASGGGTGELFF | TGTGCCAGCGGGGGGGGCACCGGGGAGCTGTTTTTT
TRBJ1-5 | TRBV2 | many | TRBD1 | CASSPRTGGGNQPQHF | TGTGCCAGCAGTCCCCGGACAGGGGGAGGGAATCAGCCCCAGCATTTT
TRBJ2-2 | TRBV2 | many | . | CASSQPAGTGELFF | TGTGCCAGCAGTCAGCCCGCCGGGACCGGGGAGCTGTTTTTT
TRBJ2-7 | TRBV5-1 | many | . | CASGEKFDEQYF | TGCGCCAGCGGCGAAAAGTTCGACGAGCAGTACTTC
TRBJ1-1 | TRBV3-1 | many | . | CASISFGDTEAFF | TGTGCCAGCATCTCCTTTGGGGACACTGAAGCTTTCTTT
TRBJ2-5 | TRBV2 | many | . | CASMTIQETQYF | TGTGCCAGCATGACTATCCAAGAGACCCAGTACTTC
TRBJ1-6 | TRBV5-1 | . | . | CASSSQGGDSPLHF | TGCGCCAGCAGCTCCCAAGGGGGGGATTCACCCCTCCACTTT
TRBJ1-5 | TRBV19 | many | . | CASSIANQPQHF | TGTGCCAGTAGTATCGCAAATCAGCCCCAGCATTTT
TRBJ2-1 | TRBV29-1 | many | . | CSVRAGDRNEQFF | TGCAGCGTCCGCGCAGGGGATCGGAATGAGCAGTTCTTC
TRBJ2-7 | TRBV10-3 | many | . | CATQGANEQYF | TGTGCCACCCAGGGCGCGAACGAGCAGTACTTC
TRBJ2-7 | TRBV12-3/TRBV12-4 | many | TRBD1 | CASATTGANTYEQYF | TGTGCCAGCGCCACTACAGGGGCCAATACCTACGAGCAGTACTTC
TRBJ2-5 | TRBV2 | many | TRBD1 | CASRTGGGRSETQYF | TGTGCCAGCAGGACAGGGGGCGGCCGTTCTGAGACCCAGTACTTC
TRBJ1-5 | TRBV20-1 | many | . | CSASTGNQPQHF | TGCAGTGCTAGTACAGGGAATCAGCCCCAGCATTTT
TRBJ1-1 | TRBV3-1 | . | . | CASSQGGAVEAFF | TGTGCCAGCAGCCAAGGGGGGGCAGTTGAAGCTTTCTTT
TRBJ2-3 | TRBV5-1 | few | . | CASSTDTDTQYF | TGCGCCAGCAGTACAGACACAGATACGCAGTATTTT
TRBJ2-5 | TRBV7-2 | many | . | CASSLGARKQETQYF | TGTGCCAGCAGCTTAGGTGCGCGGAAACAAGAGACCCAGTACTTC
TRBJ2-1 | TRBV5-1 | few | TRBD1 | CASSLGDREYNEQFF | TGCGCCAGCAGCTTGGGGGACAGGGAATACAATGAGCAGTTCTTC
TRBJ2-7 | TRBV29-1 | many | . | CSVGDPFYEQYF | TGCAGCGTTGGGGACCCGTTCTACGAGCAGTACTTC
TRBJ1-5 | TRBV7-8 | many | . | CATSDTPQPQHF | TGTGCCACCTCGGATACCCCCCAGCCCCAGCATTTT
TRBJ2-7 | TRBV7-3 | many | . | CASSPGQGTSEQYF | TGTGCCAGCAGCCCCGGACAAGGAACGTCCGAGCAGTACTTC